This entry is about one T cell receptor (beta chain). The TRB cDNA libraries were prepared by 5' RACE with UMI labels. TCRdb re-called the 5' RACE reads, yielding one record per CDR3 amino acid sequence without DNA. Here the sample table reports about 8,300 distinct CDR3 sequences. Germline CDR1 is SGHAT and CDR2 is FQNNGV. This CDR3 is built from 16 residues. This sample is part of a study of CXCR3-negative and CXCR3-positive naive CD8 T cells. The sequence came from a human donor in good health. Some clones in this sample may be carry-over from other donors' samples. Sample: naive CXCR3- CD8+ T cells from blood. Subset specified: CD45RO-CCR7+CD27+CD95- naive CD8+ T cells lacking CXCR3 (TNR3-). J is TRBJ1-1 and V is TRBV11-2; TCRdb designates TRBD1, a call that cannot be tested without DNA. CDR3 protein: CASSPREGADFTEAFF.